The 14 T cell receptor beta chains given below trace back to one sample, sequenced in a study of T-cell memory formation after mild COVID-19. One entry per CDR3 protein, called by TCRdb with MiXCR from the 5' RACE reads. The sample lists roughly 560,000 distinct CDR3 sequences; about a fifth were seen once. Sequenced material: PBMCs or a T cell subset sorted from them (not recorded which). These receptors originate from an adult woman who had mild COVID-19 (a few samples of this study predate the infection). Cell type and time point are not known.

This clonotype has just a few counts. This chain links TRBV12-3 or TRBV12-4 with TRBJ1-2, with D possibly matching TRBD1 (6 bases). The CDR3 sequence is 12 residues long. V was clipped by 3 bases and J by 7 bases, with 9 bases between them. CDR3 loop: CASSFLGGGYTF. DNA of the CDR3: TGTGCCAGCAGTTTCCTAGGGGGTGGCTACACCTTC.

The sample holds a few counts of this clonotype. This chain connects TRBV15 to TRBJ2-3; D is uncertain. V was clipped by 0 bases and J by 0 bases, with 7 bases between them. Germline assignment: CDR1 LNHNV and CDR2 YYDKDF (reference sequence). The CDR3 is 15 residues long. CDR3 amino acids: CATSRDGTSTDTQYF. CDR3 coding DNA: TGTGCCACCAGCAGAGACGGTACTAGCACAGATACGCAGTATTTT.

The genes are TRBV7-2 and TRBJ2-7, with 9 bases aligning to TRBD2. The CDR3 is made up of 15 amino acids. CDR1 is SGHTA, CDR2 FQGNSA, per germline. V lost 4 bases, J lost 4 bases, and 8 bases stayed unmatched. The CDR3 DNA sequence: TGTGCCAGCAGCTCTTATCTAGCGGGAAAGTACGAGCAGTACTTC. The encoded protein is CASSSYLAGKYEQYF.

This clonotype was detected a few times. V is TRBV7-9 and J is TRBJ1-1; no reliable D call. From germline, CDR1 is SEHNR and CDR2 FQNEAQ (reference sequence). V lost 6 bases and J 2 bases, leaving 10 bases between the germline ends. The CDR3 is 13 residues long. In nucleotides, the CDR3 is TGTGCCAGCAGGCCTAGGATTAACACTGAAGCTTTCTTT. It encodes CASRPRINTEAFF.

The chain links TRBV15 to TRBJ2-1; TRBD2 agrees at 12 bases. The germline gives CDR1 LNHNV, CDR2 YYDKDF (reference sequence). V shed 2 bases and J 4 bases; nucleotides not matched to a gene: 9. The CDR3 consists of 18 residues. The CDR3 nucleotides are TGTGCCACCAGCAGACCGACTAGCGGGAGACCTCTTTACAATGAGCAGTTCTTC. As protein: CATSRPTSGRPLYNEQFF.

There are many counts of this clonotype. The V call is TRBV12-3 or TRBV12-4, the J call TRBJ2-3; the D is unclear. There are 14 residues in the CDR3. The ends were cut back, 6 bases at V and 1 base at J, with 11 bases in the middle. CDR3 residues: CASSTLWGTDTQYF. Here the CDR3 DNA reads TGTGCCAGCAGCACTCTGTGGGGCACAGATACGCAGTATTTT.

This clonotype was observed a few times. This rearrangement joins TRBV7-8 to TRBJ2-7, with TRBD2 matching over 8 bases. In germline, CDR1 is SGHVS, CDR2 FQNEAQ. After removal of 4 bases from V and 0 bases from J, the junction contained 5 bases not matched to a gene. The CDR3 length is 15 residues. The DNA of the CDR3 is TGTGCCAGCAGCTCCTCGAGCGGGGGCTCCTACGAGCAGTACTTC. It yields the protein CASSSSSGGSYEQYF.

The chain links TRBV6-6 to TRBJ2-3, with a possible D match to TRBD2 (5 bases). The V gene's germline CDR1 is MNHNY and CDR2 SVGAGI (reference sequence). V dropped 7 bases and J dropped 2 bases, with 10 bases sitting between them. CDR3 length: 13 amino acids. The CDR3 loop is CASNMRATDTQYF. CDR3 nucleotide sequence: TGTGCCAGCAATATGAGGGCCACAGATACGCAGTATTTT.

Ten or more counts support this clonotype. The CDR3 nucleotides are TGTGCCAGCAGCTGGGGCCCCTACGAGCAGTACTTC. Its protein is CASSWGPYEQYF. J is TRBJ2-7 and V is TRBV5-6; a weak D match, TRBD1 (5 bases). Germline V lookup: CDR1 SGHDT, CDR2 YYEEEE. This CDR3 contains 12 residues. Trimming cost V 3 bases and J 2 bases, with 6 bases left between them.

The rearrangement joins TRBV30 to TRBJ1-1; possibly TRBD1 for D (6 bases). Germline V CDR1 and CDR2: GTSNPN, SVGIG (reference sequence). Deletions cut 1 base from V and 5 bases from J, with 11 bases between. The CDR3 totals 13 residues. The CDR3 DNA reads TGTGCCTGGAGTGCAGGGGCGTTGACTGAAGCTTTCTTT. Translating gives CAWSAGALTEAFF.

This clonotype was detected only a few times. J is TRBJ2-3 and V is TRBV6-2 or TRBV6-3; D unresolved. The CDR3 is made up of 15 amino acids. V lost 0 bases and J 3 bases, leaving 10 bases between the germline ends. The germline V gene encodes CDR1 MNHEY and CDR2 SVGEGT. This CDR3 is CASSYSIPQTDTQYF. For the CDR3, the DNA is TGTGCCAGCAGTTACTCGATCCCACAAACAGATACGCAGTATTTT.

The genes are TRBV29-1 and TRBJ2-7; the match to TRBD1 covers 10 bases. The trim removed 6 bases at V and 3 bases at J, leaving 5 bases unmatched. The CDR3 contains 13 residues. Germline-derived CDR1 and CDR2 are SQVTM and ANQGSEA. The CDR3 protein is CSVGDRGDYEQYF. The DNA for the CDR3 is TGCAGCGTCGGGGACAGGGGTGACTACGAGCAGTACTTC.

The chain combines TRBV4-2 with TRBJ2-7; 9 bases fit TRBD1. Looked up from germline, CDR1 is LGHNA and CDR2 is YNFKEQ. Trimming removed 4 bases from V and 5 bases from J; junction bases left unmatched: 9. The CDR3 has 15 amino acids. The CDR3 protein is CASSPTRDRVHEQYF. Written as DNA, the CDR3 is TGTGCCAGCAGCCCCACCCGGGACAGGGTCCACGAGCAGTACTTC.

The J gene is TRBJ2-6, the V gene TRBV2; TRBD2 is a possible D gene (5 bases). With 6 bases removed from V and 0 bases from J, the gap between germline ends came to 15 bases. The V gene's germline CDR1 is SNHLY and CDR2 FYNNEI. The CDR3 runs 17 residues. CDR3 DNA sequence: TGTGCCAGCAGATCCCGGGGAGCTAACTCTGGGGCCAACGTCCTGACTTTC. Translation gives CASRSRGANSGANVLTF.